This is a list of T cell receptor beta chains from one sample in a study of shared clonotypes between healthy human individuals. Sequencing used immunoSEQ multiplex PCR; TCRdb keeps in-frame clones, though not all of them. The sample shows roughly 2,300,000 clones, 80% to 95% of them seen only once. The material sequenced was naive CD4+ T cells from PBMCs. These receptors were obtained from a man aged 18-30 years in good health. Some clones in this sample may be carry-over from other donors' samples. Both conserved end residues are part of each CDR3. Each record gives: clone size, J gene, D gene, V gene, CDR3 protein, CDR3 DNA. D genes are given only for firm matches. Not all rows give a size; the values are once, few, many and, for expanded clones, a class.

-	TRBJ1-5	TRBD1	TRBV27	CASSAASTGGPRPQHF	TGTGCCAGCAGTGCGGCCTCAACAGGGGGCCCGCGACCCCAGCATTTT
-	TRBJ1-4	-	TRBV28	CASLTMDARGKLFF	TGTGCCAGCCTTACCATGGACGCGAGGGGAAAACTGTTTTTT
-	TRBJ2-3	-	TRBV7-8	CASSGRVTTDTQYF	TGTGCCAGCAGCGGGCGGGTGACCACAGATACGCAGTATTTT
once	TRBJ2-1	-	TRBV11-2	CASSLGGLGYEQFF	TGTGCCAGCAGCTTAGGGGGCCTAGGCTATGAGCAGTTCTTC
-	TRBJ2-1	-	TRBV28	CASGVGSYNEQFF	TGTGCCAGCGGGGTGGGCTCCTACAATGAGCAGTTCTTC
once	TRBJ1-1	-	TRBV7-7	CASSLEVNTEAFF	TGTGCCAGCAGCTTAGAAGTAAACACTGAAGCTTTCTTT
few	TRBJ1-2	-	TRBV27	CASSLNGHANYGYTF	TGTGCCAGCAGTTTAAACGGCCACGCTAACTATGGCTACACCTTC
once	TRBJ2-7	TRBD1	TRBV5-6	CASSRRPRQGRYEQYF	TGTGCCAGCAGCCGAAGGCCCAGACAGGGGCGCTACGAGCAGTACTTC
-	TRBJ2-5	-	TRBV7-3	CASSRARGETQYF	TGTGCCAGCAGCAGGGCGCGTGGAGAGACCCAGTACTTC
-	TRBJ1-2	-	TRBV2	CASSGSIGVSYGYTF	TGTGCCAGCAGTGGGAGTATTGGGGTTAGCTATGGCTACACCTTC
-	TRBJ1-2	-	TRBV4-1	CASSLQVQGGYTF	TGCGCCAGCAGCCTACAGGTTCAAGGTGGCTACACCTTC
few	TRBJ1-1	-	TRBV19	CASSGGRKNTEAFF	TGTGCCAGTAGTGGGGGACGGAAGAACACTGAAGCTTTCTTT
-	TRBJ2-3	-	TRBV10-3	CAISGVSTDTQYF	TGTGCCATCAGTGGAGTAAGCACAGATACGCAGTATTTT
once	TRBJ2-7	TRBD2	TRBV5-1	CASSLVAGRDEQYF	TGCGCCAGCAGCTTGGTAGCAGGGAGGGACGAGCAGTACTTC
-	TRBJ1-2	TRBD1	TRBV28	CASSFMQGAGNYGYTF	TGTGCCAGCAGTTTTATGCAGGGGGCGGGTAACTATGGCTACACCTTC